Following are 5 T cell receptor beta chains from one sample sequenced in a study of blood T cell repertoires in COVID-19. Data came from immunoSEQ multiplex PCR; TCRdb stores just in-frame clones and leaves some out. This sample has about 170,000 clones, with approximately 90% found just once. The sequencing sample was made of peripheral blood. These receptors all come from a man younger than 40 with COVID-19, enrolled during active disease.

The chain is built from TRBV5-6 and TRBJ2-7; D might be TRBD1 (6 bases). Trimming pared 5 bases from V and 1 base from J, leaving 10 bases between. This CDR3 is built from 13 residues. Germline loops: CDR1 SGHDT, CDR2 YYEEEE. Written as DNA, the CDR3 is TGTGCCAGCAGAATGACAGGTTCCTACGAGCAGTACTTC. Protein: CASRMTGSYEQYF. The full variable domain, with the rest looked up from reference TRBV5-6 and TRBJ2-7, is DAGVTQSPTHLIKTRGQQVTLRCSPKSGHDTVSWYQQALGQGPQFIFQYYEEEERQRGNFPDRFSGHQFPNYSSELNVNALLLGDSALYLCASRMTGSYEQYFGPGTRLTVT.

The chain combines TRBV7-2 with TRBJ2-2; TRBD2 matches 7 bases. V lost 5 bases to trimming and J lost 6 bases; unmatched junction nucleotides: 12. Per germline, CDR1 SGHTA and CDR2 FQGNSA. The CDR3 length is 16 residues. CDR3 bases: TGTGCCAGCAGCCCATACTACTCCGCGGGGGCCGGGGAGCTGTTTTTT. As protein: CASSPYYSAGAGELFF.

The V call is TRBV6-2 or TRBV6-3, the J call TRBJ2-5, with D tentatively TRBD2 (6 bases). V lost 2 bases and J 1 base, leaving 8 bases between the germline ends. The germline V gene encodes CDR1 MNHEY and CDR2 SVGEGT. The CDR3 contains 14 residues. CDR3 sequence (DNA): TGTGCCAGCAGTTACGGAGGGATCCAAGAGACCCAGTACTTC. This gives the protein CASSYGGIQETQYF.

The chain recombines TRBV11-2 with TRBJ2-7; 10 bases map to TRBD2. The CDR3 is 16 residues long. J was trimmed by 3 bases and V by 0 bases; bases with no gene match: 5. CDR1 and CDR2 from the germline V gene are SGHAT and FQNNGV. The CDR3 spells CASSLEGSGGIYEQYF. CDR3 DNA sequence: TGTGCCAGCAGCTTAGAGGGTAGCGGGGGGATCTACGAGCAGTACTTC.

The V and J genes are TRBV5-4 and TRBJ1-6, with D possibly matching TRBD1 (5 bases). CDR3 length: 14 residues. V was shortened by 5 bases and J by 7 bases, with 13 bases between the two germline ends. From germline, CDR1 is SGHNT and CDR2 YYREEE (reference sequence). The CDR3: CASRPAGGNSPLHF. The DNA of the CDR3 is TGTGCCAGCAGGCCTGCCGGGGGGAATTCACCCCTCCACTTT. Together with reference TRBV5-4 and TRBJ1-6, the CDR3 gives the full variable domain: ETGVTQSPTHLIKTRGQQVTLRCSSQSGHNTVSWYQQALGQGPQFIFQYYREEENGRGNFPPRFSGLQFPNYSSELNVNALELDDSALYLCASRPAGGNSPLHFGNGTRLTVT.